This T cell receptor beta chain was obtained from a study of breast tumors, draining lymph nodes, adjacent tissues. This clonotype was counted many times. Its antigen is unidentified. Trimming at V came to 1 base and at J to 14 bases, leaving 12 bases not matched to a gene. From germline, CDR1 is SQVTM and CDR2 ANQGSEA. The CDR3 sequence is 14 residues long. Whole-study findings and limits: Luminal-like breast cancer showed significantly greater tumor-nontumor repertoire similarity than basal-like breast cancer did. Tumor TCR diversity was below lymph nodes but above nontumor tissue.

TCRdb reprocessed the multiplex PCR reads via MiXCR and lists one record per CDR3 protein. Among 200,000 to 250,000 distinct CDR3 sequences listed, less than 40% were seen once. Breast cancer patients provided tissue from their axillary draining lymph nodes. The sequenced sample consisted of axillary lymph node tissue. The source is a female donor with breast cancer. Some clones in this sample may be carry-over from other donors' samples. This sequence joins TRBV29-1 and TRBJ1-2; 11 bases map to TRBD1. CDR3 nucleotide sequence: TGCAGCGTTGAAGTGTGGGGACAGGGGGAGGAGGTAACCTTC. Amino acids: CSVEVWGQGEEVTF.